This T cell receptor (beta chain) emerged from a study of cytomegalovirus exposure and HLA in healthy donors. Comments on this clone: Antigen: not known.

Study conclusions and caveats: The investigators catalogued 150 to 200 TCR beta chains as cytomegalovirus-associated. Among the sequence variants, a highly shared cluster was likely an artifact of sequencing.

The study ran its PCR with 60 Vbeta and 13 Jbeta primers. Clones were read by immunoSEQ multiplex PCR, and TCRdb kept only the in-frame ones, dropping some. The sample shows about 200,000 clones, about 12% of them seen only once. The junction had 8 bases not matched to a gene; V was cut back by 5 bases and J by 4 bases. The CDR3 loop spans 14 amino acids. CDR1 is SGHRS, CDR2 YFSETQ, per germline. The V and J genes are TRBV5-1 and TRBJ1-2; 7 nucleotides match TRBD1. The specimen was PBMCs. The receptor's source is a man over 45 in good health and CMV-seropositive. CDR3 nucleotides: TGCGCCAGCAGTAAAGAGGGGGCCCTCTATGGCTACACCTTC. This encodes CASSKEGALYGYTF.